This record concerns one TCR beta chain sequence. Methods used by the authors: Quantification of nucleated cells was approximated via reference gene primer amplification. Clones were sequenced by immunoSEQ multiplex PCR, and TCRdb holds only the in-frame ones, with some missing. Clonal size and the V and J genes are those of that table, whereas D and trimming came from the DNA. The table shows over 150,000 clones, with 75% to 90% occurring only once. The source of the sample is a study of blood T cell repertoires in COVID-19. Study in general: Donors in the United States, Italy and Spain gave samples during acute or convalescent COVID-19.

Enrollment of patients from Seattle took place during active infection, with longitudinal follow-up. V shed 5 bases and J shed 10 bases, with 9 bases lying between them. Germline CDR1 and CDR2: MNHNY and SVGAGI (reference sequence). This CDR3 is built from 11 residues. The receptor's source is a woman between 70 and 85 years old with COVID-19, enrolled during active disease. This rearrangement joins TRBV6-6 to TRBJ2-1; D not resolved. Sequencing was performed on peripheral blood. CDR3 coding DNA: TGTGCCAGCAGTCCCTCAGCGGAGCAGTTCTTC. Residues: CASSPSAEQFF.